This TCR beta chain was obtained from a study of T cell responses to AZD1222 COVID-19 vaccine. Broader study findings: In the spike-specific TCR repertoire, nearly half reportedly target unmutated variant regions. Most donors were white British, females outnumbered males, and clonal diversity was possibly underestimated.

The method was immunoSEQ multiplex PCR; TCRdb's version includes in-frame clones alone and lacks a portion of them. The data contain about 63,000 clones, 83% of them singletons. The study pooled second doses at about 4 or about 12 weeks. For this clone: The antigen is not known.

J was trimmed by 1 base and V by 8 bases; bases with no gene match: 11. The germline V gene encodes CDR1 SNHLY and CDR2 FYNNEI. The length of the CDR3 is 16 residues. The origin of this receptor is an adult who received the AZD1222 COVID-19 vaccine. The chain carries TRBV2 and TRBJ2-3, with 8 bases fitting TRBD2. Specimen: peripheral blood, collected 28 days after the second AZD1222 dose. CDR3 DNA sequence: TGTGCCAGCGAGGACGGGGGGGTGACTGGCACAGATACGCAGTATTTT. Its translation is CASEDGGVTGTDTQYF.